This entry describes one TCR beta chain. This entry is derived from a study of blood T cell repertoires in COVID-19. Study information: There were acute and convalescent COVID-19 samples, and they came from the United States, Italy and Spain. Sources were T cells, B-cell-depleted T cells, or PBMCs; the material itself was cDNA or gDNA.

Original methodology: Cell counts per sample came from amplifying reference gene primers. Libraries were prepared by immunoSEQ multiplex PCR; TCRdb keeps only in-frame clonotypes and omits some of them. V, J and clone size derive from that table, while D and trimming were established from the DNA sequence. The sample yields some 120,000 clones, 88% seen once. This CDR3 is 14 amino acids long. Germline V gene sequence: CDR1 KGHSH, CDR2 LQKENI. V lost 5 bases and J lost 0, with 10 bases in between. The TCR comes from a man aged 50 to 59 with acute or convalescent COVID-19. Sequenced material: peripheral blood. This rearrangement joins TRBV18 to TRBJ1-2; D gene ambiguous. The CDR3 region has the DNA TGTGCCAGCTCATCGACTGCTACTAACTATGGCTACACCTTC. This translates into CASSSTATNYGYTF.